Sequencing of this TCR beta chain was carried out in a study of identical twins. Per germline, CDR1 MDHEN and CDR2 SYDVKM. Trimming removed 8 bases at V and 9 bases at J, with 8 bases between. The CDR3 covers 10 residues. TCRdb independently ran MiXCR on the 5' RACE reads; one entry per CDR3 protein. The sample lists around 510,000 distinct CDR3 sequences, 13% to 15% occurring once. These data also featured in a second study, about yellow fever vaccine responses in identical twins.

Sequenced input: CD4+ T cells sorted from blood. This TCR was sampled from a woman in her late teens or twenties in good health. This sequence joins TRBV28 and TRBJ2-1, with unresolved D. CDR3 residues: CASLGIEQFF. In DNA form, the CDR3 reads TGTGCCAGCCTAGGGATTGAGCAGTTCTTC.